This T cell receptor beta chain was recovered during a study of blood T cells in healthy people across ages. Study findings and constraints: Across the age range, TCR beta diversity per million T cells fell in a roughly linear way.

It was with a sample-barcoded 5' primer and a J-beta primer mix that a second PCR of roughly 6 to 12 cycles was run. A single record per CDR3 protein comes from TCRdb applying MiXCR to the 5' RACE reads. The sample consists of 1.4 million to 1.5 million distinct CDR3 sequences, 42% of them appearing once. The V end lost 1 base, the J end lost 3 bases, and 9 bases lay between the germline ends. Germline V CDR1 and CDR2: SEHNR, FQNEAQ (reference sequence). This CDR3 contains 14 residues. A note on this clonotype: The antigen remains unidentified.

The sample comprised blood. This chain connects TRBV7-9 to TRBJ1-1; D unresolved. The receptor comes from a woman between 18 and 29 years old in good health. This CDR3 is CASSLELRDTEAFF. CDR3 nucleotide sequence: TGTGCCAGCAGCTTAGAGTTGAGAGACACTGAAGCTTTCTTT.